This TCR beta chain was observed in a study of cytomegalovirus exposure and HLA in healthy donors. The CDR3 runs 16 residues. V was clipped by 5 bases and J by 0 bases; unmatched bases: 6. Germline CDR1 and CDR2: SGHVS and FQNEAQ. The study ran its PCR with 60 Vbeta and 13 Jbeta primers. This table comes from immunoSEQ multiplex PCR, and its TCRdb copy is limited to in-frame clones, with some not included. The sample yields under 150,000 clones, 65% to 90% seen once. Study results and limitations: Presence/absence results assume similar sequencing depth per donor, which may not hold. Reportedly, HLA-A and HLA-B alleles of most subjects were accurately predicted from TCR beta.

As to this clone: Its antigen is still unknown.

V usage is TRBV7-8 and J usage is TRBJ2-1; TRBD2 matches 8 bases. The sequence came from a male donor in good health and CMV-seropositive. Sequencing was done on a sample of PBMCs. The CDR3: CASSPTSGHSYNEQFF. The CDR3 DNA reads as TGTGCCAGCAGCCCAACTAGCGGTCACTCCTACAATGAGCAGTTCTTC.